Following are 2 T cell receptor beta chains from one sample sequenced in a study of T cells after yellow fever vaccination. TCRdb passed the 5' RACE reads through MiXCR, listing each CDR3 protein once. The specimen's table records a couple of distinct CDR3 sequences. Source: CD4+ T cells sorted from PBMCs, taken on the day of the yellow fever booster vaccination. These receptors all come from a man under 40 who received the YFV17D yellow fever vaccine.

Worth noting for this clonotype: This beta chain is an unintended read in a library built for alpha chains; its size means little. The CDR3 loop reads CTSSQEEGSQGNLIF. CDR3 DNA: TGCACCAGCAGCCAAGAGGAAGGAAGCCAAGGAAATCTCATCTTT. This rearrangement joins TRBV1 to TRBJ1-1. TRBV1 is given as a pseudogene. The length of the CDR3 is 15 residues.

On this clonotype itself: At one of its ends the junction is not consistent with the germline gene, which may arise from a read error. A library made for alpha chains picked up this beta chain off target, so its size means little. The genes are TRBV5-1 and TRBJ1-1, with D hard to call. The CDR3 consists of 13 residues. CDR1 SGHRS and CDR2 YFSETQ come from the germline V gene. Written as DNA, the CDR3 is TGCGCCAGCAGCTTACTCAATAACAATGACATGCGCTTT. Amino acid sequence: CASSLLNNNDMRF.